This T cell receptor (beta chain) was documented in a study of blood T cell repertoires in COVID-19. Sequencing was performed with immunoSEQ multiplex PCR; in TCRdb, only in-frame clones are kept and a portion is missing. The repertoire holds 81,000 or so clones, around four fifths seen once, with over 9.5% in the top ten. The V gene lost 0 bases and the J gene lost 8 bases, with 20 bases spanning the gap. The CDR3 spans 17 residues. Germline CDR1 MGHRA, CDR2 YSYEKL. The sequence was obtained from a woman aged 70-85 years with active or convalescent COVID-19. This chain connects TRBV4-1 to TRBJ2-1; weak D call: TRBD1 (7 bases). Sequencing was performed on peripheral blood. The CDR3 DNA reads TGCGCCAGCAGCCAAGATGGATTGTGGCAGGGGGGACATGAGCAGTTCTTC. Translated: CASSQDGLWQGGHEQFF.